This T cell receptor beta chain was identified during a study of CXCR3-negative and CXCR3-positive naive CD8 T cells. Study in general: Summed over all libraries, TRB reads came to roughly 150 million, with about 1.5 +/- 0.3 million per library.

Regarding the study as a whole: Naive CXCR3-positive cells had TRB CDR3s more hydrophobic than those of CXCR3-negative naive cells.

A remark on this clonotype: Its antigen remains unidentified.

CD45RO-CCR7+CD27+CD95- was the phenotype of naive CD8+ T cells. UMI-labeled TRB cDNA libraries were prepared by 5' RACE. TCRdb reprocessed the 5' RACE reads and reports one entry per CDR3 protein, with no DNA. This table lists tens of thousands of distinct CDR3 sequences. Sequenced material: naive CXCR3+ CD8+ T cells from blood. Documented subset: CD45RO-CCR7+CD27+CD95- naive CD8+ T cells expressing CXCR3 (TNR3+). The sequence derives from a human donor in good health. Some clones in this sample may be carry-over from other donors' samples.

CDR3 region: CASRAGGPHTEAFF. The chain links TRBV12-3 or TRBV12-4 to TRBJ1-1; the TCRdb call, TRBD1, lacks DNA for checking. This CDR3 is 14 amino acids long.